This is a list of T cell receptor beta chains from one sample in a study of T cell repertoires in cytomegalovirus infection. In TCRdb, the reads were re-called with MiXCR into one record per CDR3 protein. The data show some 800,000 distinct CDR3 sequences, 30% to 35% seen once. These receptors' antigens are unknown. The specimen comprised cultured CD8+ T cells from PBMCs, sampled from culture after CMV antigen stimulation. These TCRs come from a human donor in good health (CMV status not recorded). Some clones in this sample may be carry-over from other donors' samples. The CDR3 runs from the conserved cysteine through the conserved F or W. D genes are given only for firm matches. Rows give clone size only sometimes, using once, few, many, or a class for an expanded clone.

v_gene,abundance,d_gene,j_gene,len,CDR3nt,CDR3aa
TRBV5-5,-,-,TRBJ1-2,14,TGTGCCAGCAGCTTCCGGAGTTGGGACTATGGCTACACCTTC,CASSFRSWDYGYTF
TRBV25-1,-,-,TRBJ1-4,14,TGTGCCAGCAGTGACCTTTATTTTGGGGAAAAACTGTTTTTT,CASSDLYFGEKLFF
TRBV19,-,-,TRBJ1-1,16,TGTGCCAGTAGTAGGGCGTACTTGCCTTTGAACACTGAAGCTTTCTTT,CASSRAYLPLNTEAFF
TRBV7-8,many,-,TRBJ2-1,16,TGTGCCAGCAGCTTATCCGGGACTCAAGTCGGGGATGAGCAGTTCTTC,CASSLSGTQVGDEQFF
TRBV28,-,TRBD1,TRBJ1-2,15,TGTGCCAGCAGTTTAGTCCCAGGGGGCACCTATGGCTACACCTTC,CASSLVPGGTYGYTF
TRBV27,-,TRBD1,TRBJ2-6,18,TGTGCCAGCAGTTTATGGACAGGGGGGAGCAGTGGGGCCAACGTCCTGACTTTC,CASSLWTGGSSGANVLTF
TRBV5-4,once,TRBD2,TRBJ2-1,13,TGTGCCTCCTGGCTAGCGGGGCAAAATGAGCAGTTCTTC,CASWLAGQNEQFF
TRBV7-6,-,-,TRBJ1-6,15,TGTGCCAGCAGCTTATTACCAGCTGTGGATTCACCCCTCCACTTT,CASSLLPAVDSPLHF
TRBV7-6,once,-,TRBJ2-2,19,TGTGCCAGCAGCTTCTTGGTGGGCGAAACCCCAATATACGCCGGGGAGCTGTTTTTT,CASSFLVGETPIYAGELFF
TRBV6-6,-,-,TRBJ1-2,13,TGTGCCAGCATAGGAGGGCTAAACTATGGCTACACCTTC,CASIGGLNYGYTF
TRBV6-5,few,-,TRBJ2-1,16,TGTGCCAGCAGTTACTCCCAGGGGGGGGCTTACAATGAGCAGTTCTTC,CASSYSQGGAYNEQFF
TRBV20-1,-,TRBD1,TRBJ2-5,13,TGCAGTGCTCTAGGGACAGGGGGCCCGGCCCAGTACTTC,CSALGTGGPAQYF
TRBV20-1,once,TRBD2,TRBJ2-1,17,TGCAGTGCTAACTTGGAGACTAGCGGGAGCCTCTACAATGAGCAGTTCTTC,CSANLETSGSLYNEQFF
TRBV27,few,-,TRBJ1-2,13,TGTGCCAGCAGTTTGGGAGGGATGTTTGGCTACACCTTC,CASSLGGMFGYTF
TRBV6-6,few,TRBD1,TRBJ2-1,13,TGTGCCAGCACTCTCGGACAGGGCGTTGAGCAGTTCTTC,CASTLGQGVEQFF
TRBV5-1,-,TRBD1,TRBJ2-7,13,TGCGCCAGTCGGGACAGGAACTCCTACGAGCAGTACTTC,CASRDRNSYEQYF
TRBV7-2,many,-,TRBJ1-1,14,TGTGCCAGCAGCTTCACCACCCTGAACACTGAAGCTTTCTTT,CASSFTTLNTEAFF
TRBV7-6,-,TRBD1,TRBJ2-7,16,TGTGCCAGCAGCCTTCGACAGGGCAGATACTCCTACGAGCAGTACTTC,CASSLRQGRYSYEQYF
TRBV27,few,-,TRBJ1-1,13,TGTGCCAGCAGTTTGGGAGTCCTCACTGAAGCTTTCTTT,CASSLGVLTEAFF
TRBV7-8,-,-,TRBJ1-1,13,TGTGTCAGCAGCTTAGGAAGAGGGGCTGAAGCTTTCTTT,CVSSLGRGAEAFF
TRBV5-6,-,TRBD1,TRBJ1-1,16,TGTGCCAGCAGCCCGGCGACAGGGCTTGCGTGGACTGAAGCTTTCTTT,CASSPATGLAWTEAFF
TRBV7-6,-,TRBD1,TRBJ1-4,15,TGTGCCGGGGAGGACAGGGCCCCAACTAATGAAAAACTGTTTTTT,CAGEDRAPTNEKLFF
TRBV6-2/TRBV6-3,few,TRBD2,TRBJ2-5,16,TGTGCCAGCAGTTACCCCTCTAGCGGGGAGAGGGAGACCCAGTACTTC,CASSYPSSGERETQYF
TRBV6-5,-,TRBD2,TRBJ2-2,14,TGTGCCAGCAGATGGACTAGCGGCGGCGGGGAGCTGTTTTTT,CASRWTSGGGELFF
TRBV7-2,few,-,TRBJ2-7,14,TGTGCCAGCAGCTTAGCCCGGGGGCCCCACGAGCAGTACTTC,CASSLARGPHEQYF
TRBV6-6,many,TRBD1,TRBJ2-2,15,TGTGCCAGCAGTTACAAATCAGGGGGCTCCGGGGAGCTGTTTTTT,CASSYKSGGSGELFF
TRBV4-3,-,-,TRBJ2-2,17,TGCGCCAGCAGCCAAGATTGGGGGGGACAGATCACCGGGGAGCTGTTTTTT,CASSQDWGGQITGELFF
TRBV7-9,-,-,TRBJ1-2,13,TGTGCCAGCAGCTTAGCGAGCAGATATGGCTACACCTTC,CASSLASRYGYTF
TRBV4-2,few,-,TRBJ1-6,15,TGTGCCAGCAGCCAAGAACGGCCCTTACCCTCACCCCTCCACTTT,CASSQERPLPSPLHF
TRBV12-3/TRBV12-4,-,TRBD1,TRBJ2-7,15,TGTGCCAACAGTTTCCACCGGGACAGGGTCTACGAGCAGTACTTC,CANSFHRDRVYEQYF
TRBV7-9,few,TRBD1,TRBJ1-2,16,TGTGCCAGCAGCTTTCGGTACGAGGGGGCGGACTATGGCTACACCTTC,CASSFRYEGADYGYTF
TRBV7-6,-,TRBD2,TRBJ2-3,13,TGTGCCAGCAGAAGACTAGCGGAGGATACGCAGTATTTT,CASRRLAEDTQYF
TRBV12-3/TRBV12-4,-,-,TRBJ1-3,16,TGTGCCAGCAGTTTGACAGGCGACTTTTTTGGAAACACCATATATTTT,CASSLTGDFFGNTIYF
TRBV7-8,-,TRBD1,TRBJ1-3,17,TGTGCCAGCAGCTCCGCGCTTCAGGGGGTGGCTGGAAACACCATATATTTT,CASSSALQGVAGNTIYF